The 29 T cell receptor beta chains given below trace back to one sample, sequenced in a study of shared clonotypes between healthy human individuals. Profiled with immunoSEQ multiplex PCR; TCRdb holds only in-frame clones, not every one. The profile shows 2,500,000 or so clones, 90% to 95% of them singletons. The sequencing input was naive CD4+ T cells sorted from blood. Described subset: CD45RA+ positively selected. These receptors all come from a young man in good health.

This chain links TRBV5-6 with TRBJ1-5; a weak D match, TRBD1 (6 bases). The V and J ends lost 1 base and 3 bases respectively, with 11 bases between them. The germline gives CDR1 SGHDT, CDR2 YYEEEE. This CDR3 has 15 amino acids. The CDR3 bases are TGTGCCAGCAGCTTGAGGCAGGGGATCAATCAGCCCCAGCATTTT. Translation: CASSLRQGINQPQHF.

The chain recombines TRBV5-1 with TRBJ1-5, with 9 bases lining up with TRBD1. This CDR3 contains 15 residues. Germline V gene sequence: CDR1 SGHRS, CDR2 YFSETQ. V gave up 1 base and J gave up 6 bases; unmatched junction bases: 5. Here the CDR3 DNA reads TGCGCCAGCAGCTTGACAGGGGGCGAGGGTCAGCCCCAGCATTTT. Translation gives CASSLTGGEGQPQHF. Full variable domain (rest looked up from reference TRBV5-1 and TRBJ1-5): KAGVTQTPRYLIKTRGQQVTLSCSPISGHRSVSWYQQTPGQGLQFLFEYFSETQRNKGNFPGRFSGRQFSNSRSEMNVSTLELGDSALYLCASSLTGGEGQPQHFGDGTRLSIL.

The chain is built from TRBV7-2 and TRBJ2-2; 7 nucleotides match TRBD2. The germline gives CDR1 SGHTA, CDR2 FQGNSA. This CDR3 is built from 16 residues. V shed 5 bases, J shed 7 bases, and the junction held 13 bases outside the gene matches. In DNA form, the CDR3 reads TGTGCCAGCAGCCCCCTCGGGCGGGAGATGATCGGGGAGCTGTTTTTT. Amino acids: CASSPLGREMIGELFF.

The CDR3 is CASSQRVGYGYTF. CDR3 DNA: TGTGCCAGCAGTCAAAGGGTCGGCTATGGCTACACCTTC. V and J are TRBV27 and TRBJ1-2; D not certain. V lost 5 bases and J 4 bases, leaving 11 bases between the germline ends. In germline, CDR1 is MNHEY, CDR2 SMNVEV (reference sequence). The CDR3 has 13 amino acids.

This chain connects TRBV5-6 to TRBJ1-4; D ambiguous. Trimming left V 0 bases short and J 7 bases short, with 19 bases between. This CDR3 has 17 residues. CDR1 SGHDT and CDR2 YYEEEE come from the germline V gene. CDR3 sequence reads: CASSLDVQSPLGEKLFF. In nucleotides, the CDR3 is TGTGCCAGCAGCTTGGATGTCCAGTCTCCATTGGGTGAAAAACTGTTTTTT. The full variable domain, with the rest looked up from reference TRBV5-6 and TRBJ1-4, is DAGVTQSPTHLIKTRGQQVTLRCSPKSGHDTVSWYQQALGQGPQFIFQYYEEEERQRGNFPDRFSGHQFPNYSSELNVNALLLGDSALYLCASSLDVQSPLGEKLFFGSGTQLSVL.

The V gene is TRBV4-3, the J gene TRBJ2-4; no definite D call. V was pared by 0 bases and J by 5 bases, with 11 bases between. Per the germline V gene, CDR1 is LGHNA and CDR2 is YSLEER. The CDR3 spans 15 residues. CDR3 residues: CASSQEGAPQNIQYF. The CDR3 coding sequence is TGCGCCAGCAGCCAAGAAGGCGCACCCCAAAACATTCAGTACTTC.

The chain employs TRBV5-1 and TRBJ1-3; D remains unclear. Germline values: CDR1 SGHRS, CDR2 YFSETQ. CDR3 length equals 16 residues. Trimming pared 0 bases from V and 0 bases from J, leaving 10 bases between. CDR3 protein: CASSLGTADSGNTIYF. The CDR3 DNA follows: TGCGCCAGCAGCTTGGGTACAGCCGACTCTGGAAACACCATATATTTT.

The chain carries TRBV2 and TRBJ1-5, with TRBD1 as a possible D gene (5 bases). The CDR3 spans 18 residues. CDR1 and CDR2 (germline): SNHLY, FYNNEI. Trimming shortened V by 1 base and J by 4 bases, and 20 bases separated the two germline ends. This chain's CDR3 is CASSEGWEAGLLNQPQHF. The DNA for the CDR3 is TGTGCCAGCAGTGAAGGATGGGAAGCGGGACTCCTGAATCAGCCCCAGCATTTT. The entire variable domain, with the rest obtained from reference TRBV2 and TRBJ1-5, is as follows: EPEVTQTPSHQVTQMGQEVILRCVPISNHLYFYWYRQILGQKVEFLVSFYNNEISEKSEIFDDQFSVERPDGSNFTLKIRSTKLEDSAMYFCASSEGWEAGLLNQPQHFGDGTRLSIL.

The chain carries TRBV5-4 and TRBJ2-3; 10 bases are a match to TRBD2. Germline-derived CDR1 and CDR2 are SGHNT and YYREEE (reference sequence). Trimming removed 2 bases from V and 6 bases from J; junction bases left unmatched: 3. The CDR3 is made up of 14 amino acids. The CDR3 protein is CASSLAGGLDTQYF. The CDR3 nucleotides read TGTGCCAGCAGCTTAGCGGGGGGGCTGGATACGCAGTATTTT.

The V call is TRBV6-6, the J call TRBJ2-3, with D perhaps matching TRBD1 (6 bases). V lost 2 bases, J lost 6 bases, and 9 bases lay in between. CDR1 MNHNY and CDR2 SVGAGI come from the germline V gene (reference sequence). The CDR3 extends over 13 amino acids. The CDR3 DNA reads as TGTGCCAGCAGTTACCAGGGGATGGATACGCAGTATTTT. Its protein product is CASSYQGMDTQYF.

This chain links TRBV7-9 with TRBJ2-3, with D possibly TRBD2 on 5 matching bases. V was trimmed by 1 base and J by 0 bases, leaving 8 bases between them. Germline-derived CDR1 and CDR2 are SEHNR and FQNEAQ (reference sequence). This CDR3 region has 15 residues. CDR3 DNA sequence: TGTGCCAGCAGCTTAGGGACTCCTAGCACAGATACGCAGTATTTT. This translates into CASSLGTPSTDTQYF.

The genes are TRBV28 and TRBJ1-6; TRBD1 might be the D (6 bases). This CDR3 is 15 amino acids long. V dropped 10 bases and J dropped 11 bases, with 24 bases sitting between them. Germline loops: CDR1 MDHEN, CDR2 SYDVKM. As DNA, the CDR3 is TGTGCCACCCACGATGGGGGGGCTCTAGGGACACCCCTCCACTTT. This sequence encodes CATHDGGALGTPLHF.

The chain links TRBV11-2 to TRBJ2-5; 14 bases line up with TRBD2. Germline V CDR1 and CDR2: SGHAT, FQNNGV. V lost 5 bases to trimming and J lost 0 bases; unmatched junction nucleotides: 2. The CDR3 is made up of 16 amino acids. CDR3 loop: CASSRLAGGYQETQYF. As DNA, the CDR3 is TGTGCCAGCAGCCGACTAGCGGGGGGGTACCAAGAGACCCAGTACTTC.

The V gene is TRBV7-2, the J gene TRBJ2-1; TRBD1 matches 9 bases. With V trimmed by 6 bases and J by 9 bases, 9 bases remained unmatched. The CDR3 loop spans 14 amino acids. Germline V lookup: CDR1 SGHTA, CDR2 FQGNSA. The chain's CDR3 is CASSPGQGFSEQFF. DNA of the CDR3: TGTGCCAGCAGTCCGGGACAGGGTTTTAGTGAGCAGTTCTTC.

The chain uses TRBV25-1 and TRBJ2-5; tentatively, D is TRBD1 (6 bases). The DNA end is a closer match to TRBJ2-7, so the J assignment may be wrong. Germline assignment: CDR1 MGHDK and CDR2 SYGVNS. This CDR3 spans 12 amino acids. In DNA form, the CDR3 reads TGTGCCAGCAGTTTCACAGGGTACGAGCAGTACTTC. This codes for CASSFTGYEQYF.

The chain combines TRBV6-1 with TRBJ1-3; D remains ambiguous. Trimming pared 7 bases from V and 4 bases from J, leaving 17 bases between. CDR3 size: 15 residues. The V gene's germline CDR1 is MNHNS and CDR2 SASEGT. CDR3 DNA: TGTGCCAGCACCCCTCTTTCCCCTTCGGGAAACACCATATATTTT. Translation gives CASTPLSPSGNTIYF.

The chain is built from TRBV6-1 and TRBJ2-7, with D perhaps TRBD1 or TRBD2 (6 bases each). With 2 bases removed from V and 4 bases from J, the gap between germline ends came to 18 bases. The CDR3 is 16 residues long. In germline, CDR1 is MNHNS, CDR2 SASEGT. The CDR3 nucleotides read TGTGCCAGCAGTGAATGGGGCAGGGGAAGCGGGTACGAGCAGTACTTC. Protein: CASSEWGRGSGYEQYF.

The V and J genes are TRBV7-6 and TRBJ1-3; D is ambiguous. Trimming removed 1 base from V and 0 bases from J, with 10 bases in between. The germline V gene has CDR1 SGHVS and CDR2 FNYEAQ. This CDR3 is built from 16 residues. The CDR3 nucleotides read TGTGCCAGCAGCTTAGGTACACGCAGCTCTGGAAACACCATATATTTT. It specifies CASSLGTRSSGNTIYF. Looking up the rest from reference TRBV7-6 and TRBJ1-3 gives the full variable domain: GAGVSQSPRYKVTKRGQDVALRCDPISGHVSLYWYRQALGQGPEFLTYFNYEAQQDKSGLPNDRFSAERPEGSISTLTIQRTEQRDSAMYRCASSLGTRSSGNTIYFGEGSWLTVV.

The chain recombines TRBV5-8 with TRBJ1-3, with a weak D call TRBD1 (5 bases). This CDR3 region has 15 residues. The V gene's germline CDR1 is SGHTS and CDR2 YDEGEE. Between the trimmed V and J ends, which lost 9 bases and 0 bases, there was a span of 16 bases. The DNA for the CDR3 is TGTGCCATGACACGGGGGATTGACTCTGGAAACACCATATATTTT. It specifies CAMTRGIDSGNTIYF.

The chain joins TRBV25-1 to TRBJ1-6, with TRBD1 as a possible D gene (5 bases). Trimming took 2 bases from V and 15 from J, leaving 17 bases between them. This CDR3 spans 14 amino acids. Germline V gene sequence: CDR1 MGHDK, CDR2 SYGVNS. CDR3 DNA sequence: TGTGCCAGCAGTGAAGAGGGGCCCCCTTCTCTCCTCCACTTT. Amino acids: CASSEEGPPSLLHF.

In its sample, this clone was seen a few times. The chain employs TRBV7-9 and TRBJ2-1; D is possibly TRBD2 (6 bases). With 1 base removed from V and 9 bases from J, the gap between germline ends came to 16 bases. CDR1 is SEHNR, CDR2 FQNEAQ, per germline (reference sequence). This CDR3 contains 15 residues. Here the CDR3 reads CASSLGRGPLGEQFF. CDR3 DNA sequence: TGTGCCAGCAGCTTAGGGCGGGGTCCACTTGGTGAGCAGTTCTTC.

The chain is built from TRBV9 and TRBJ2-5, with 8 bases matching TRBD2. This CDR3 region has 16 residues. Germline V CDR1 and CDR2: SGDLS, YYNGEE. V lost 0 bases to trimming and J lost 1 base; unmatched junction nucleotides: 5. The CDR3 protein is CASSVGIAGIQETQYF. DNA for the CDR3: TGTGCCAGCAGCGTAGGGATAGCGGGAATCCAAGAGACCCAGTACTTC.

The J gene is TRBJ1-2, the V gene TRBV19; 8 bases map to TRBD1. Per the germline V gene, CDR1 is LNHDA and CDR2 is SQIVND (reference sequence). Trimming cost V 4 bases and J 1 base; bases outside gene matches: 5. The CDR3 runs 15 residues. The CDR3 nucleotides are TGTGCCAGTAGTAGCGGCAGGGGGCTTAACTATGGCTACACCTTC. The encoded protein is CASSSGRGLNYGYTF.

The genes are TRBV7-9 and TRBJ2-5; D unresolved. CDR1 is SEHNR, CDR2 FQNEAQ, per germline (reference sequence). CDR3 length: 16 residues. Deletions cut 4 bases from V and 1 base from J, with 16 bases between. The CDR3 DNA reads as TGTGCCAGCAGCTCGATCTTACCTGGCCCCCAAGAGACCCAGTACTTC. Protein product: CASSSILPGPQETQYF.

V gene TRBV6-5 combines with J gene TRBJ2-3; D may be TRBD2 (6 bases). Trimming stripped 6 bases from V and 5 bases from J, with 12 bases between. The CDR3 sequence is 13 residues long. Germline V gene lookup returns CDR1 MNHEY and CDR2 SVGAGI. The CDR3 protein is CASSGTPGDTQYF. In DNA, the CDR3 is TGTGCCAGCAGCGGGACTCCAGGAGATACGCAGTATTTT.

The chain is built from TRBV19 and TRBJ1-6, with 7 bases lining up with TRBD1. J gave up 8 bases and V 6 bases, and 7 bases lay outside the gene matches. The CDR3 consists of 14 residues. Germline V CDR1 and CDR2: LNHDA, SQIVND (reference sequence). The chain's CDR3 is CASRQTGFDSPLHF. The CDR3, as DNA: TGTGCCAGTAGGCAGACAGGGTTCGATTCACCCCTCCACTTT.

The chain's CDR3 is CAWSVTWAGGSPLHF. The CDR3 DNA reads as TGTGCCTGGAGTGTAACGTGGGCAGGGGGTTCACCCCTCCACTTT. This chain joins TRBV30 and TRBJ1-6; 7 bases map to TRBD1. Germline V gene sequence: CDR1 GTSNPN, CDR2 SVGIG (reference sequence). The V segment lost 0 bases and the J segment 9 bases; nucleotides outside the gene matches: 8. The CDR3 spans 15 residues.

V and J are TRBV28 and TRBJ1-2; maybe TRBD1 (5 bases). V lost 8 bases and J lost 5, with 21 bases in between. CDR1 and CDR2 (germline): MDHEN, SYDVKM. CDR3 length: 15 amino acids. CDR3 amino acids: CASGRKGWGVYGYTF. The CDR3 coding sequence is TGTGCCAGCGGCCGGAAGGGCTGGGGGGTTTATGGCTACACCTTC.

For this clone: The sample contains more than one DNA sequence encoding this CDR3. The DNA for the CDR3 is TGTGCCAGCTCACCACCGAACGGGAACGAGCAGTACTTC. Protein: CASSPPNGNEQYF. V usage is TRBV18 and J usage is TRBJ2-7, with D perhaps matching TRBD2 (5 bases). The CDR3 spans 13 residues. Trimming left V 0 bases short and J 5 bases short, with 8 bases between. CDR1 is KGHSH and CDR2 is LQKENI in the germline V gene.